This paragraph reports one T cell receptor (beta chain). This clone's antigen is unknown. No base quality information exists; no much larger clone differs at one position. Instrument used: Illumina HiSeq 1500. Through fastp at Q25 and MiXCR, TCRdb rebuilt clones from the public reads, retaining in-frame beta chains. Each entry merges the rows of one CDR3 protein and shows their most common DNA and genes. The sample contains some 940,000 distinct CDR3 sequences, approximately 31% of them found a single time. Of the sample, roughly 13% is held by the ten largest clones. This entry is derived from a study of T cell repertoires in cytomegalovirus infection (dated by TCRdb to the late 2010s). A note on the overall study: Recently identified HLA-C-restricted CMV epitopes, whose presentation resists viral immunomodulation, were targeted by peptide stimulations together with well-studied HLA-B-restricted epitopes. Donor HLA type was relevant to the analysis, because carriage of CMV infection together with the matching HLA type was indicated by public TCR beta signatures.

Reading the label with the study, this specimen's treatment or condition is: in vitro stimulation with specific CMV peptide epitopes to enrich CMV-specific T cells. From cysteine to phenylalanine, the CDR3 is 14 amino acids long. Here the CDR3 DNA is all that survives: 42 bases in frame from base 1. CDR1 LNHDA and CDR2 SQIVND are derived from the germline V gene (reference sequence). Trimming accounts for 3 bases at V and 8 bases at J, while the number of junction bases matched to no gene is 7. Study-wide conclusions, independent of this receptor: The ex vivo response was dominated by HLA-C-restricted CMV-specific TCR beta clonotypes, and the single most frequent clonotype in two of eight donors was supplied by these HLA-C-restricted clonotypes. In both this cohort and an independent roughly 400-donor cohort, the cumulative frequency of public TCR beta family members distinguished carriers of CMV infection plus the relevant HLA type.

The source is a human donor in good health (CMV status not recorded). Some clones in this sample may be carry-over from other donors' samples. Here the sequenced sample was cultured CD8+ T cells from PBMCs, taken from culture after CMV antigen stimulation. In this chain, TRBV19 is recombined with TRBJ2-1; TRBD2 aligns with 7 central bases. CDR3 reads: CASSILSGDYEQFF. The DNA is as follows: TGTGCCAGTAGTATCTTAAGCGGGGACTATGAGCAGTTCTTC.